This entry concerns a single T cell receptor (beta chain). Its antigen is not identified. A junction boundary mismatches the germline segment, possibly from a read error. Additional DNA sequences in this sample encode the identical CDR3. Germline CDR1 is SNHLY and CDR2 is FYNNEI. CDR3 length: 16 amino acids. The data stem from a study of shared clonotypes between healthy human individuals. Study-level background: A few men and a couple of women, aged 18 to 49, were donors.

General study findings and limits: Tissue TCR repertoires likely differ from these blood-only repertoires.

The unsorted samples took around 81 million PBMCs to get genomic DNA. Generated by immunoSEQ multiplex PCR, the TCRdb table keeps only in-frame clones and is missing some. The data hold about 560,000 clones, with 70% to 80% observed a single time. The sequencing sample was made of PBMCs. The receptor's source is a woman aged 40 to 55 in good health. Some clones in this sample may be carry-over from other donors' samples. This rearrangement joins TRBV2 to TRBJ2-2; 11 positions agree with TRBD2. CDR3 DNA sequence: TGTGCCAGCAGTGTGCGACTAGCGGGATCGGGCGGGGAGCTGTTCTTT. This sequence encodes CASSVRLAGSGGELFF.